The 8 T cell receptor beta chains below come from one sample, sequenced in a study of T cells expressing NK-cell markers. After re-calling the 5' RACE reads, TCRdb lists one entry per CDR3 protein, DNA absent. The ten top clones account for roughly a tenth, within a sample of about 400,000 distinct CDR3 sequences. Sequenced sample: blood T cells: a sorted CD56 or NKG2C T cell subset, CD4+ or CD8+ T cells, or bulk PBMC T cells (not recorded which). The source is a woman between 50 and 59 years old in good health.

The chain recombines TRBV10-3 with TRBJ1-6. The CDR3 has 16 residues. Germline V gives CDR1 ENHRY, CDR2 SYGVKD. The CDR3 is CAISESRGGRNSPLHF.

This sequence joins TRBV30 and TRBJ2-1. This CDR3 region has 20 residues. Germline loops: CDR1 GTSNPN, CDR2 SVGIG (reference sequence). The CDR3 sequence: CAWSDSHPRPTNVIDNEQFF.

The chain links TRBV20-1 to TRBJ2-1; TCRdb's D gene call, TRBD2, goes unchecked for lack of DNA. Germline-derived CDR1 and CDR2 are DFQATT and SNEGSKA (reference sequence). CDR3 length: 13 amino acids. This CDR3 is CSAGRATSDEQFF.

This chain uses TRBV5-1 with TRBJ2-1; TCRdb returns TRBD2, unconfirmable since there is no DNA. CDR1 is SGHRS, CDR2 YFSETQ, per germline. CDR3 length equals 13 residues. CDR3 sequence: CASTSLSREGQFF.

This chain connects TRBV7-9 to TRBJ1-2; absent DNA, TCRdb's TRBD1 call cannot be checked. Germline CDR1 is SEHNR and CDR2 is FQNEAQ (reference sequence). The CDR3 has 15 amino acids. The CDR3 sequence is CASSLAGTEAYGYTF.

This chain uses TRBV5-4 with TRBJ1-2; with no DNA, the TCRdb D assignment of TRBD1 cannot be verified. The germline gives CDR1 SGHNT, CDR2 YYREEE (reference sequence). CDR3 length: 14 amino acids. This CDR3 reads CASSLGTGEYGYTF.

The V gene is TRBV4-2, the J gene TRBJ1-6; TCRdb reports TRBD1, a call that lacks DNA to check it against. The CDR3 is made up of 14 amino acids. Germline CDR1 is LGHNA and CDR2 is YNFKEQ. CDR3: CASSHRTGGSPLHF.

This chain connects TRBV5-1 to TRBJ1-4; the TCRdb call, TRBD1, lacks DNA for checking. The CDR3 extends over 15 amino acids. Germline loops: CDR1 SGHRS, CDR2 YFSETQ. CDR3 amino acids: CASRTGGQANEKLFF.